These T cell receptor beta chains were read from a single sample in a study of breast tumors, draining lymph nodes, adjacent tissues. TCRdb passed the multiplex PCR reads through MiXCR, listing each CDR3 protein once. The table records approximately 63,000 distinct CDR3 sequences, approximately 54% of them present only once. Material for sequencing was breast tumor tissue. The source of these receptors is a female donor with breast cancer. Some clones in this sample may be carry-over from other donors' samples. Each CDR3 is given with its conserved first and last residue. The D gene is left open where the match is weak. Clone size is given for some rows only: seen once, a few or many times, or a class if the clone is expanded.

j_call	v_call	clone_size	d_call	cdr3_aa	cdr3_nt
TRBJ2-1	TRBV7-9	.	TRBD2	CASSLLAGGYEQFF	TGTGCCAGCAGCTTGCTAGCGGGAGGGTATGAGCAGTTCTTC
TRBJ2-1	TRBV29-1	.	TRBD2	CSVEKYLAGGSNEQFF	TGCAGCGTTGAGAAGTATCTAGCGGGGGGTAGTAATGAGCAGTTCTTC
TRBJ1-4	TRBV5-5	.	.	CASSSPLGTNEKLFF	TGTGCCAGCAGCTCTCCCCTAGGGACTAATGAAAAACTGTTTTTT
TRBJ1-6	TRBV5-4	many	.	CASSLGGAPSPLHF	TGTGCCAGCAGCTTGGGAGGGGCCCCTTCCCCCCTCCACTTT
TRBJ2-1	TRBV20-1	.	TRBD2	CSASDTSGRRNEQFF	TGCAGTGCTAGCGATACTAGCGGGAGGCGGAATGAGCAGTTCTTC
TRBJ2-7	TRBV7-8	many	TRBD1	CASSFRDRPYEQYF	TGTGCCAGCAGCTTCCGGGACAGACCCTACGAGCAGTACTTC
TRBJ1-6	TRBV11-2	.	.	CASSQRDNSPLHF	TGTGCCAGCAGCCAGCGGGATAATTCACCCCTCCACTTT
TRBJ2-3	TRBV20-1	.	TRBD2	CSARSGGATDTQYF	TGCAGTGCGAGAAGCGGGGGGGCTACAGATACGCAGTATTTT
TRBJ2-1	TRBV7-9	.	TRBD2	CASSPTSGNNEQFF	TGTGCCAGCAGCCCGACTAGCGGGAACAATGAGCAGTTCTTC
TRBJ2-7	TRBV20-1	few	.	CSALSPRLLTYEQYF	TGCAGTGCGCTCTCTCCGAGACTGTTAACCTACGAGCAGTACTTC
TRBJ1-6	TRBV5-5	.	TRBD1	CASSLEARGDSPLHF	TGTGCCAGCAGCTTGGAGGCCAGGGGGGATTCACCCCTCCACTTT
TRBJ2-7	TRBV28	medium-sized	.	CASQALSYEQYF	TGTGCCAGCCAAGCGTTATCCTACGAGCAGTACTTC
TRBJ2-3	TRBV2	.	TRBD1	CASSPFIGQGADTQYF	TGTGCCAGCAGTCCGTTCATAGGACAGGGGGCAGATACGCAGTATTTT
TRBJ2-7	TRBV12-3/TRBV12-4	.	.	CASSENYEQYF	TGTGCCAGCAGTGAGAACTACGAGCAGTACTTC
TRBJ1-2	TRBV9	.	.	CASSKTGRNGYTF	TGTGCCAGCAGCAAAACAGGGAGGAATGGCTACACCTTC
TRBJ2-7	TRBV7-8	many	.	CASSLAGRNEQYF	TGTGCCAGCAGCTTAGCGGGGAGGAACGAGCAGTACTTC
TRBJ1-5	TRBV11-3	.	.	CASSLGGTSGSDETQHF	TGTGCCAGCAGCTTAGGGGGGACTAGCGGGAGTGATGAGACCCAGCATTTT
TRBJ2-1	TRBV20-1	.	.	CSASEGQGSNEQFF	TGCAGTGCTAGTGAGGGTCAGGGTTCAAATGAGCAGTTCTTC
TRBJ2-7	TRBV7-9	.	.	CASSSAVYEQYF	TGTGCCAGCAGCTCCGCAGTTTACGAGCAGTACTTC